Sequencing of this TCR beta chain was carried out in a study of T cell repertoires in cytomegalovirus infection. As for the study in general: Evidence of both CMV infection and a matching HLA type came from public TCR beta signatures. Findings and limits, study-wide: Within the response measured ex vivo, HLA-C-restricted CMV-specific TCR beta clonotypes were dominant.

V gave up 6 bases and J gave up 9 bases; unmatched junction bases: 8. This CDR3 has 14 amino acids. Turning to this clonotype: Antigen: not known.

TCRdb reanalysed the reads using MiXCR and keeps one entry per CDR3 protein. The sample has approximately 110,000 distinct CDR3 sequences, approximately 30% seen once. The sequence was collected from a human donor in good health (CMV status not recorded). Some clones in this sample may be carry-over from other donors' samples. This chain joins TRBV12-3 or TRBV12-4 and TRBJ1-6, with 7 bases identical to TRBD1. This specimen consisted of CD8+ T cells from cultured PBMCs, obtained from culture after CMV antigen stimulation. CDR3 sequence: CASSTGTVTSPLHF. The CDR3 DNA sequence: TGTGCCAGCAGCACCGGGACAGTTACTTCACCCCTCCACTTT.